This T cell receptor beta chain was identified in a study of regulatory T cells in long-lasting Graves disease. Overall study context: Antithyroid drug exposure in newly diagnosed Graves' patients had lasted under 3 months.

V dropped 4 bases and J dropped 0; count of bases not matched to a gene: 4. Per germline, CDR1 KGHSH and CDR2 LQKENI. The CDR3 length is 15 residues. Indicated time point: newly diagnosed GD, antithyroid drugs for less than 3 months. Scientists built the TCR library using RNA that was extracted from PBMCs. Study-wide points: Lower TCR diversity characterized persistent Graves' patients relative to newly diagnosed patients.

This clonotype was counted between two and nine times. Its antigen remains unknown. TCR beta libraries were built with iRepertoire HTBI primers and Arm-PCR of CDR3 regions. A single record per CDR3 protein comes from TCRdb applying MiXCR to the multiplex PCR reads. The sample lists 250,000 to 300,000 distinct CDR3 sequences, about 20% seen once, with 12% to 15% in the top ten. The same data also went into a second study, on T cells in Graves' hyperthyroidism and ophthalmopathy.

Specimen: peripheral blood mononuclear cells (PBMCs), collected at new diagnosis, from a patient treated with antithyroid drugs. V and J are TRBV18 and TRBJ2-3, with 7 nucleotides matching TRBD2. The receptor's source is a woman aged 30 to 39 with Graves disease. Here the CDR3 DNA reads TGTGCCAGCTCACTTCAGCGGGGAAGCACAGATACGCAGTATTTT. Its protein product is CASSLQRGSTDTQYF. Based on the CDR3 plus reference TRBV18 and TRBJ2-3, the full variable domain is NAGVMQNPRHLVRRRGQEARLRCSPMKGHSHVYWYRQLPEEGLKFMVYLQKENIIDESGMPKERFSAEFPKEGPSILRIQQVVRGDSAAYFCASSLQRGSTDTQYFGPGTRLTVL.